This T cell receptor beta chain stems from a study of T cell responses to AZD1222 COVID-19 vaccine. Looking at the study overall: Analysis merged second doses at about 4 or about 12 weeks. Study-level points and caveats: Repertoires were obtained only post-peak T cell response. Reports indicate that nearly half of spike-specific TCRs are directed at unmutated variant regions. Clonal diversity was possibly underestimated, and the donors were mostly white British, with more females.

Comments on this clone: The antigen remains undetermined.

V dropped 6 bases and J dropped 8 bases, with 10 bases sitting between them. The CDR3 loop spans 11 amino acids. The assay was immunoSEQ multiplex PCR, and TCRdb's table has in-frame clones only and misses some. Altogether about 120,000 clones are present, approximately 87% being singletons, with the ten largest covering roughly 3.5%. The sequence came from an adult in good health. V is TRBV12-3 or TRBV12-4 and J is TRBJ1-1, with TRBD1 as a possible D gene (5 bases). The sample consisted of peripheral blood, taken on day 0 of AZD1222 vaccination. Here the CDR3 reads CASRSRQEAFF. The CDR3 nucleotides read TGTGCCAGCAGGTCCCGACAGGAAGCTTTCTTT.